This TCR beta chain was sequenced in a study of OX40 agonist ivuxolimab in advanced cancers. Sequencing was performed with immunoSEQ multiplex PCR; in TCRdb, only in-frame clones are kept and a portion is missing. The table records approximately 56,000 clones, approximately 91% of them present only once. Germline assignment: CDR1 ENHRY and CDR2 SYGVKD. The CDR3 is 13 residues long. The J segment lost 4 bases and the V segment lost 6 bases, leaving 4 bases of the junction unmatched. V and J are TRBV10-3 and TRBJ1-1, with TRBD1 matching over 8 bases. The sample was CD4+ or CD8+ T cells sorted from blood, taken in a trial of the OX40 agonist ivuxolimab. This clonotype was obtained from an adult with an advanced solid tumor such as melanoma, head and neck, liver or kidney cancer. CDR3 region: CAIRDREGTEAFF. CDR3 in DNA: TGTGCCATCAGGGACAGGGAAGGCACTGAAGCTTTCTTT.